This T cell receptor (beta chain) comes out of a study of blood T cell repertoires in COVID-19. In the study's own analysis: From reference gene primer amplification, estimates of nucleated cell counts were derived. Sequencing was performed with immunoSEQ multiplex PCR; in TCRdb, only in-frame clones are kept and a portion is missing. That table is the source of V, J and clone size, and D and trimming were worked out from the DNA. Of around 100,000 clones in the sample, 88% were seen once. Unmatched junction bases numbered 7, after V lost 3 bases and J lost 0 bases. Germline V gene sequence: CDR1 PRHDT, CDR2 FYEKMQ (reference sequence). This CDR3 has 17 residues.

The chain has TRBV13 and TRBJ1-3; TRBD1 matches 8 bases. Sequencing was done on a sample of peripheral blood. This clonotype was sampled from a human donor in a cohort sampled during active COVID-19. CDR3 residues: CASSFGTGLGSGNTIYF. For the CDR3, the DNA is TGTGCCAGCAGCTTCGGGACAGGATTGGGCTCTGGAAACACCATATATTTT.